This T cell receptor beta chain was captured by sequencing in a study of blood T cell repertoires in COVID-19. Data came from immunoSEQ multiplex PCR; TCRdb stores just in-frame clones and leaves some out. The table shows roughly 500,000 clones, with 88% occurring only once. There are 15 residues in the CDR3. The V end was cut by 3 bases, the J end by 1 base, with 12 bases between. Germline CDR1 is SGHAT and CDR2 is FQNNGV. Sequencing was performed on PBMCs or T cells enriched from blood (not recorded which). The V call is TRBV11-2, the J call TRBJ1-2, with D perhaps TRBD1 (6 bases). This TCR was sampled from a woman aged 55-70 years who had recovered from COVID-19. CDR3 protein: CASSFAQGFNYGYTF. The CDR3 DNA reads TGTGCCAGCAGCTTTGCACAGGGCTTTAACTATGGCTACACCTTC.